These T cell receptor beta chains were read from a single sample in a study of CD8 T cells in Susac syndrome. TCRdb itself ran the immunoSEQ multiplex PCR reads through MiXCR, one entry per CDR3 protein. The repertoire consists of about 200,000 distinct CDR3 sequences, with around 96% occurring once and the leading ten covering under 0.095%. The sequencing sample was made of CD4+ T cells from PBMCs. These receptors were collected from a human donor with multiple sclerosis. The CDR3 runs from the conserved cysteine through the conserved F or W. A D gene is named only where the DNA matches it firmly. Size values are once, few and many counts, or a class for expanded clones, and some rows have none.

D: TRBD2
J: TRBJ2-1
V: TRBV3-1
size: -
CDR3: CASSQDLTSGRMNEQFF
DNA: TGTGCCAGCAGCCAAGACTTAACCAGCGGGAGAATGAATGAGCAGTTCTTC

D: -
J: TRBJ2-5
V: TRBV4-1
size: -
CDR3: CASSQDRRRGLETQYF
DNA: TGCGCCAGCAGCCAAGATCGGAGGAGGGGGTTGGAGACCCAGTACTTC

D: -
J: TRBJ2-3
V: TRBV30
size: -
CDR3: CAWSGSYTDTQYF
DNA: TGTGCCTGGTCAGGGTCGTACACAGATACGCAGTATTTT

D: -
J: TRBJ1-2
V: TRBV20-1
size: -
CDR3: CSASPLQGIHTF
DNA: TGCAGTGCTAGCCCACTACAGGGCATTCACACCTTC

D: -
J: TRBJ2-3
V: TRBV5-1
size: -
CDR3: CASSLQVGDADTQYF
DNA: TGCGCCAGCAGCTTACAGGTTGGGGACGCAGATACGCAGTATTTT

D: TRBD2
J: TRBJ2-3
V: TRBV3-1
size: -
CDR3: CASSQPRGLAGDRDTQYF
DNA: TGTGCCAGCAGCCAGCCCCGGGGACTAGCGGGGGATAGAGATACGCAGTATTTT

D: -
J: TRBJ1-2
V: TRBV20-1
size: -
CDR3: CSATTGWAYGYTF
DNA: TGCAGTGCTACTACAGGTTGGGCGTATGGCTACACCTTC

D: TRBD2
J: TRBJ2-5
V: TRBV9
size: -
CDR3: CASNPGLGVQETQYF
DNA: TGTGCCAGCAACCCTGGACTAGGAGTCCAAGAGACCCAGTACTTC

D: -
J: TRBJ1-2
V: TRBV6-1
size: -
CDR3: CASSERTGLYGYTF
DNA: TGTGCCAGCAGTGAAAGAACCGGGTTATATGGCTACACCTTC

D: -
J: TRBJ2-7
V: TRBV7-9
size: -
CDR3: CASSLVQVPEQYF
DNA: TGTGCCAGCAGCCTTGTACAGGTTCCCGAGCAGTACTTC

D: -
J: TRBJ2-1
V: TRBV20-1
size: -
CDR3: CSARAGGGGINEQFF
DNA: TGCAGTGCTAGAGCCGGGGGAGGGGGAATCAATGAGCAGTTCTTC

D: -
J: TRBJ1-5
V: TRBV20-1
size: -
CDR3: CSARKEGSWAQPQHF
DNA: TGCAGTGCTCGAAAGGAGGGTTCTTGGGCTCAGCCCCAGCATTTT

D: -
J: TRBJ1-5
V: TRBV12-3/TRBV12-4
size: -
CDR3: CASSFGERQPQHF
DNA: TGTGCCAGCAGTTTTGGGGAACGCCAGCCCCAGCATTTT

D: TRBD1
J: TRBJ1-2
V: TRBV5-4
size: few
CDR3: CASSSGQGNGYTF
DNA: TGTGCCAGCAGCTCCGGACAGGGCAATGGCTACACCTTC

D: -
J: TRBJ1-5
V: TRBV2
size: -
CDR3: CASTVRLLLSNQPQHF
DNA: TGTGCCAGCACGGTCAGACTCTTACTTAGCAATCAGCCCCAGCATTTT

D: -
J: TRBJ1-2
V: TRBV19
size: -
CDR3: CASSWPGTNYGYTF
DNA: TGTGCCAGTAGTTGGCCAGGGACTAACTATGGCTACACCTTC

D: TRBD1
J: TRBJ2-7
V: TRBV6-5
size: -
CDR3: CASTGGAGYEQYF
DNA: TGTGCCAGTACAGGGGGCGCCGGATACGAGCAGTACTTC

D: -
J: TRBJ1-1
V: TRBV29-1
size: -
CDR3: CSVNPAGGNTEAFF
DNA: TGCAGCGTTAACCCTGCGGGGGGGAACACTGAAGCTTTCTTT

D: -
J: TRBJ1-1
V: TRBV29-1
size: -
CDR3: CSAYMNTEAFF
DNA: TGCAGCGCCTACATGAACACTGAAGCTTTCTTT

D: -
J: TRBJ2-7
V: TRBV7-2
size: -
CDR3: CASSPGAEQYF
DNA: TGTGCCAGCAGCCCTGGGGCTGAGCAGTACTTC

D: -
J: TRBJ2-1
V: TRBV18
size: -
CDR3: CASSRVSGGDEQFF
DNA: TGTGCCAGCTCACGCGTCTCGGGGGGCGATGAGCAGTTCTTC

D: -
J: TRBJ2-3
V: TRBV3-1
size: -
CDR3: CASSQGLGGVTDTQYF
DNA: TGTGCCAGCAGCCAAGGGCTTGGCGGAGTCACAGATACGCAGTATTTT

D: -
J: TRBJ1-1
V: TRBV20-1
size: -
CDR3: CSARSQPKAFF
DNA: TGCAGTGCTAGGAGCCAGCCAAAAGCTTTCTTT

D: -
J: TRBJ2-2
V: TRBV23-1
size: -
CDR3: CASSRSSLCPDTGELFF
DNA: TGCGCCAGCAGTCGCTCCAGCCTGTGTCCGGACACCGGGGAGCTGTTTTTT

D: TRBD1
J: TRBJ2-3
V: TRBV29-1
size: -
CDR3: CSARGRVTDTQYF
DNA: TGCAGCGCCAGGGGGCGCGTAACAGATACGCAGTATTTT

D: -
J: TRBJ1-1
V: TRBV18
size: few
CDR3: CASSPLGVNTEAFF
DNA: TGTGCCAGCTCACCACTCGGGGTGAACACTGAAGCTTTCTTT

D: -
J: TRBJ1-6
V: TRBV29-1
size: -
CDR3: CSVRLAGTENSPLHF
DNA: TGCAGCGTCCGCTTGGCCGGGACGGAGAATTCACCCCTCCACTTT